The 24 T cell receptor beta chains in this list originate from one sample, sequenced in a study of T cell responses to AZD1222 COVID-19 vaccine. Data came from immunoSEQ multiplex PCR; TCRdb stores just in-frame clones and leaves some out. The sample has 130,000 to 150,000 clones, more than 85% seen once; the top ten hold 2.5% to 3.5%. This specimen was peripheral blood, taken on day 0 of AZD1222 vaccination. The receptors come from an adult in good health.

The sample holds a few counts of this clone. This chain connects TRBV18 to TRBJ2-2; 8 nucleotides line up with TRBD2. This CDR3 region has 16 residues. Trimming at V came to 1 base and at J to 4 bases, leaving 5 bases not matched to a gene. Germline CDR1 is KGHSH and CDR2 is LQKENI. CDR3 sequence: CASSPRNLAGTGELFF. In nucleotides, the CDR3 is TGTGCCAGCTCACCACGCAATCTAGCGGGCACCGGGGAGCTGTTTTTT.

The chain carries TRBV18 and TRBJ2-1, with D possibly matching TRBD2 (7 bases). Germline values: CDR1 KGHSH, CDR2 LQKENI. The CDR3 is 15 amino acids. Trimming pared 2 bases from V and 2 bases from J, leaving 10 bases between. CDR3: CASSPGGGTYNEQFF. The CDR3 DNA reads TGTGCCAGCTCACCAGGCGGGGGCACCTACAATGAGCAGTTCTTC. Drawing the rest from reference TRBV18 and TRBJ2-1, the complete variable domain is NAGVMQNPRHLVRRRGQEARLRCSPMKGHSHVYWYRQLPEEGLKFMVYLQKENIIDESGMPKERFSAEFPKEGPSILRIQQVVRGDSAAYFCASSPGGGTYNEQFFGPGTRLTVL.

The CDR3 sequence is CASSERSPVTDTQYF. Written as DNA, the CDR3 is TGTGCCAGCAGCGAAAGGAGTCCGGTAACAGATACGCAGTATTTT. This chain joins TRBV14 and TRBJ2-3; no clear D. Per the germline V gene, CDR1 is SGHDN and CDR2 is FVKESK. The length of the CDR3 is 15 residues. The V end lost 5 bases, the J end lost 3 bases, and 15 bases lay between the germline ends. Full variable domain (missing parts from reference TRBV14 and TRBJ2-3): EAGVTQFPSHSVIEKGQTVTLRCDPISGHDNLYWYRRVMGKEIKFLLHFVKESKQDESGMPNNRFLAERTGGTYSTLKVQPAELEDSGVYFCASSERSPVTDTQYFGPGTRLTVL.

The V and J genes are TRBV7-8 and TRBJ1-1; no reliable D call. Trimming pared 1 base from V and 5 bases from J, leaving 11 bases between. Germline V gives CDR1 SGHVS, CDR2 FQNEAQ. The CDR3 runs to 14 residues. The CDR3 protein is CASSLVEGGTEAFF. The CDR3 DNA reads TGTGCCAGCAGCTTAGTGGAGGGTGGAACTGAAGCTTTCTTT.

This sequence joins TRBV7-2 and TRBJ1-5, with 7 bases fitting TRBD1. Losses at the gene ends were 1 base for V and 6 bases for J; bases not matched to a gene: 6. Germline V CDR1 and CDR2: SGHTA, FQGNSA. The CDR3 runs to 15 residues. CDR3 amino acids: CASSLEVGGIQPQHF. CDR3 nucleotide sequence: TGTGCCAGCAGCTTAGAAGTAGGGGGCATTCAGCCCCAGCATTTT.

V gene TRBV7-8 combines with J gene TRBJ2-7; D is unresolved. This CDR3 region has 11 residues. In germline, CDR1 is SGHVS, CDR2 FQNEAQ. With 4 bases removed from V and 2 bases from J, the gap between germline ends came to 3 bases. The CDR3: CASSSTYEQYF. The DNA for the CDR3 is TGTGCCAGCAGCTCGACCTACGAGCAGTACTTC.

This clone came up once. The chain employs TRBV2 and TRBJ2-5; the D is unclear. Germline V gene sequence: CDR1 SNHLY, CDR2 FYNNEI. V was trimmed by 5 bases and J by 3 bases, leaving 10 bases between them. The CDR3 extends over 13 amino acids. The CDR3 DNA sequence: TGTGCCAGCAGTCCCACCCGTAAAGAGACCCAGTACTTC. Amino acids: CASSPTRKETQYF.

The chain couples TRBV11-1 to TRBJ2-7; D is unresolved. The germline V gene encodes CDR1 SGHAT and CDR2 FQDESV (reference sequence). V was clipped by 5 bases and J by 6 bases, with 14 bases between them. CDR3 length: 13 amino acids. The DNA of the CDR3 is TGTGCCAGCAGCCCCTCCCCTTCCCTCGAGCAGTACTTC. Translating it yields CASSPSPSLEQYF.

CDR3 protein: CAWSEKGNTIYF. In nucleotides, the CDR3 is TGTGCCTGGAGTGAGAAGGGAAACACCATATATTTT. This chain links TRBV30 with TRBJ1-3; D ambiguous. The germline gives CDR1 GTSNPN, CDR2 SVGIG (reference sequence). CDR3 length: 12 residues. With 1 base removed from V and 4 bases from J, the gap between germline ends came to 5 bases.

J is TRBJ2-1 and V is TRBV29-1, with D hard to call. Germline CDR1 reads SQVTM; CDR2 reads ANQGSEA. The CDR3 runs 12 residues. Trimming took off 2 bases at V and 8 bases at J, with 10 bases between the two ends. The CDR3 nucleotides read TGCAGCGTTGAAAGGCCATCGGATGAGCAGTTCTTC. This sequence encodes CSVERPSDEQFF.

The gene calls are TRBV9 and TRBJ1-1; D not certain. The germline V gene has CDR1 SGDLS and CDR2 YYNGEE. CDR3 length equals 16 residues. V lost 4 bases to trimming and J lost 0 bases, with 16 bases between them. CDR3 nucleotide sequence: TGTGCCAGCAGCCCCTCGGGAGGAGAGATGAACACTGAAGCTTTCTTT. Protein: CASSPSGGEMNTEAFF.

CDR3 amino acids: CASSLTGVEKLFF. The CDR3 coding sequence is TGTGCCAGCAGTCTGACAGGGGTTGAAAAACTGTTTTTT. The V gene is TRBV28, the J gene TRBJ1-4; TRBD1 matches at 8 bases. Trimming removed 5 bases from V and 7 bases from J; junction bases left unmatched: 3. CDR3 size: 13 residues. Germline V gives CDR1 MDHEN, CDR2 SYDVKM. Full variable domain (missing parts from reference TRBV28 and TRBJ1-4): DVKVTQSSRYLVKRTGEKVFLECVQDMDHENMFWYRQDPGLGLRLIYFSYDVKMKEKGDIPEGYSVSREKKERFSLILESASTNQTSMYLCASSLTGVEKLFFGSGTQLSVL.

This clone occurred once. The chain carries TRBV6-1 and TRBJ1-1; TRBD1 matches at 7 bases. Germline CDR1 reads MNHNS; CDR2 reads SASEGT. V lost 3 bases to trimming and J lost 5 bases; unmatched junction nucleotides: 9. CDR3 size: 15 residues. The CDR3 DNA sequence: TGTGCCAGCAGTGAGCTTATGACAGGGACGACTGAAGCTTTCTTT. This sequence encodes CASSELMTGTTEAFF.

The gene calls are TRBV11-3 and TRBJ2-5; possibly TRBD1 or TRBD2 for D (7 bases each). The CDR3 loop spans 14 amino acids. V was pared by 6 bases and J by 6 bases, with 17 bases between. CDR1 and CDR2 (germline): SGHNT, YENEEA. Here the CDR3 DNA reads TGTGCCAGCAGTTCTGACAGGGAGGGAAAGACCCAGTACTTC. This gives the protein CASSSDREGKTQYF.

This clone was observed a single time. This sequence joins TRBV24-1 and TRBJ1-3; D gene unclear. Germline V gene sequence: CDR1 KGHDR, CDR2 SFDVKD. V was shortened by 4 bases and J by 7 bases, with 7 bases between the two germline ends. This CDR3 is built from 12 residues. CDR3 loop: CATSDLENTIYF. In DNA, the CDR3 is TGTGCCACCAGTGACCTCGAGAACACCATATATTTT.

The V gene is TRBV18, the J gene TRBJ2-7; TRBD2 is a possible D gene (6 bases). There are 13 residues in the CDR3. The germline V and J ends were trimmed by 4 bases and 2 bases, with 9 bases remaining between them. In germline, CDR1 is KGHSH, CDR2 LQKENI. This chain's CDR3 is CASSRAGPYEQYF. The CDR3 DNA is TGTGCCAGCTCACGGGCGGGGCCCTACGAGCAGTACTTC.

The V gene is TRBV7-3, the J gene TRBJ1-1, with D maybe TRBD1 (6 bases). Trimming removed 5 bases from V and 4 bases from J, with 14 bases in between. The CDR3 has 14 amino acids. Germline V lookup: CDR1 SGHTA, CDR2 FQGTGA. The CDR3 spells CASSPQGRSTEAFF. CDR3 coding DNA: TGTGCCAGCAGCCCTCAGGGGCGAAGCACTGAAGCTTTCTTT.

V usage is TRBV24-1 and J usage is TRBJ2-2; perhaps TRBD1 as D (5 bases). Germline CDR1 KGHDR, CDR2 SFDVKD. Trimming took off 3 bases at V and 3 bases at J, with 10 bases between the two ends. The CDR3 runs to 15 residues. The CDR3 DNA reads TGTGCCACCAGTGATGGACAAGTCGACACCGGGGAGCTGTTTTTT. Translation gives CATSDGQVDTGELFF.

The chain combines TRBV13 with TRBJ1-6; D is possibly TRBD1 (5 bases). V lost 4 bases and J 0 bases, leaving 10 bases between the germline ends. This CDR3 contains 16 residues. The germline V gene has CDR1 PRHDT and CDR2 FYEKMQ (reference sequence). Here the CDR3 reads CASSYRPSSYNSPLHF. In nucleotides, the CDR3 is TGTGCCAGCAGCTACAGGCCCTCCTCCTATAATTCACCCCTCCACTTT.

The V gene is TRBV7-3, the J gene TRBJ1-2, with no clear D. Germline CDR1 reads SGHTA; CDR2 reads FQGTGA. This CDR3 spans 12 amino acids. Trimming stripped 5 bases from V and 9 bases from J, with 13 bases between. The CDR3 spells CASSQDGHRYTF. CDR3 bases: TGTGCCAGCAGCCAGGACGGCCATCGCTACACCTTC. The variable domain in full, completed from reference TRBV7-3 and TRBJ1-2, reads GAGVSQTPSNKVTEKGKYVELRCDPISGHTALYWYRQSLGQGPEFLIYFQGTGAADDSGLPNDRFFAVRPEGSVSTLKIQRTERGDSAVYLCASSQDGHRYTFGSGTRLTVV.

This chain uses TRBV29-1 with TRBJ1-2, with D possibly being TRBD1 (6 bases). Germline assignment: CDR1 SQVTM and CDR2 ANQGSEA. The CDR3 is 14 amino acids. Between the trimmed V and J ends, which lost 5 bases and 14 bases, there was a span of 27 bases. The CDR3 loop is CSVTQPPDRHQGTF. CDR3 sequence (DNA): TGCAGCGTTACCCAACCCCCGGACAGACACCAGGGGACCTTC.

The V and J genes are TRBV6-5 and TRBJ2-1; no firm D call. This CDR3 has 11 amino acids. Trimming stripped 6 bases from V and 12 bases from J, with 12 bases between. CDR1 and CDR2 from the germline V gene are MNHEY and SVGAGI. The CDR3 region is CASRNSGVQFF. The CDR3 nucleotides are TGTGCCAGCAGAAACAGTGGCGTGCAGTTCTTC.

The chain is built from TRBV7-2 and TRBJ2-2, with TRBD1 identical over 7 bases. The V gene end was trimmed by 2 bases and the J gene end by 6 bases; junction bases not matched to a gene: 3. The V gene's germline CDR1 is SGHTA and CDR2 FQGNSA. CDR3 size: 14 residues. The CDR3 nucleotides read TGTGCCAGCAGCTTAACAGGGGCCCCCGGGGAGCTGTTTTTT. Protein product: CASSLTGAPGELFF.

The DNA of the CDR3 is TGTGCCAGCAGTGTCCGGGACAGGGGCTCGGATGGCTACACCTTC. Amino acid sequence: CASSVRDRGSDGYTF. The chain has TRBV2 and TRBJ1-2, with 10 bases lining up with TRBD1. Germline lookup yields CDR1 SNHLY and CDR2 FYNNEI. This CDR3 is 15 amino acids long. V lost 4 bases, J lost 6 bases, and 8 bases stayed unmatched.